This T cell receptor beta chain was observed in a study of Tregs in tolerant kidney transplant recipients. Study information: Recipients received nonmyeloablative bone marrow transplants from related graft donors, with transient mixed chimerism. Study outcomes and limitations: Some patients' samples used different primers over time, so nucleotide sequences weren't comparable.

The CDR3 is made up of 16 amino acids. V lost 1 base to trimming and J lost 4 bases; unmatched junction nucleotides: 9. CDR1 and CDR2 from the germline V gene are SGHAT and FQNNGV. Measured with immunoSEQ multiplex PCR; TCRdb has only the in-frame clones, and not every one. This sample has roughly 66,000 clones, with 80% to 95% found just once. Note on this clone: Its target is unknown.

The input for sequencing was CD8+ T cells from blood, taken before the transplant. The rearrangement links TRBV11-2 to TRBJ2-7, with 8 nucleotides matching TRBD2. The source is a human donor who received a combined kidney and bone marrow transplant. CDR3 sequence: CASSLGLRGGVYEQYF. DNA of the CDR3: TGTGCCAGCAGCTTAGGCCTTCGGGGGGGGGTTTACGAGCAGTACTTC.